The 9 T cell receptor beta chains given below trace back to one sample, sequenced in a study of T cells after yellow fever vaccination. TCRdb recomputed calls from the 5' RACE reads with MiXCR, one row per CDR3 protein. The table shows approximately 250,000 distinct CDR3 sequences, with roughly 5.2% occurring only once. The material sequenced was CD4+ T cells sorted from PBMCs, taken on the day of the yellow fever booster vaccination. The source is a man between 18 and 29 years old who received the YFV17D yellow fever vaccine.

This clonotype was seen many times. This chain uses TRBV24-1 with TRBJ2-2; 7 nucleotides line up with TRBD2. V was clipped by 3 bases and J by 2 bases; unmatched bases: 2. The CDR3 totals 15 residues. Germline CDR1 KGHDR, CDR2 SFDVKD. In DNA, the CDR3 is TGTGCCACCAGTGATCCGGGAGGAAACACCGGGGAGCTGTTTTTT. It codes for CATSDPGGNTGELFF.

This clonotype has a handful of counts. The rearrangement links TRBV4-3 to TRBJ1-2; D perhaps matches TRBD1 (6 bases). The length of the CDR3 is 15 residues. Deletions cut 4 bases from V and 0 bases from J, with 12 bases between. Germline CDR1 LGHNA, CDR2 YSLEER. CDR3 residues: CASSPSDRANYGYTF. As DNA, the CDR3 is TGCGCCAGCAGCCCTTCGGACAGAGCTAACTATGGCTACACCTTC.

This clonotype occurred a few times. The chain recombines TRBV7-9 with TRBJ1-2, with 12 nucleotides matching TRBD1. V shed 1 base, J shed 6 bases, and the junction held 6 bases outside the gene matches. Germline V gene sequence: CDR1 SEHNR, CDR2 FQNEAQ (reference sequence). The CDR3 runs to 16 residues. The CDR3 DNA sequence: TGTGCCAGCAGCTTAGGGACCGGGACAGGGGGCAATGGCTACACCTTC. This gives the protein CASSLGTGTGGNGYTF. The full variable domain, in which reference TRBV7-9 and TRBJ1-2 provide the parts outside the CDR3, is DTGVSQNPRHKITKRGQNVTFRCDPISEHNRLYWYRQTLGQGPEFLTYFQNEAQLEKSRLLSDRFSAERPKGSFSTLEIQRTEQGDSAMYLCASSLGTGTGGNGYTFGSGTRLTVV.

This clonotype was recorded a few times. The chain is built from TRBV7-2 and TRBJ2-7; 8 bases are shared with TRBD2. The CDR3 totals 15 residues. J gave up 0 bases and V 5 bases, and 6 bases lay outside the gene matches. The germline V gene encodes CDR1 SGHTA and CDR2 FQGNSA. CDR3 DNA: TGTGCCAGCAGCGTTAGCGGGGTGAGCTCCTACGAGCAGTACTTC. Translating gives CASSVSGVSSYEQYF.

This clonotype showed up many times. This chain's CDR3 is CATSGDRIDTGELFF. DNA of the CDR3: TGTGCCACCAGCGGGGACAGGATAGACACCGGGGAGCTGTTTTTT. This sequence joins TRBV15 and TRBJ2-2; 8 bases match TRBD1. Germline values: CDR1 LNHNV, CDR2 YYDKDF (reference sequence). J gave up 3 bases and V 5 bases, and 5 bases lay outside the gene matches. The CDR3 runs to 15 residues.

This rearrangement joins TRBV9 to TRBJ1-2; tentatively, D is TRBD1 (6 bases). V was shortened by 0 bases and J by 8 bases, with 17 bases between the two germline ends. Germline CDR1 reads SGDLS; CDR2 reads YYNGEE. The CDR3 is 15 amino acids. CDR3 DNA: TGTGCCAGCAGCGTAGCTACAAGGGCAGGGGAAGGCTACACCTTC. The encoded protein is CASSVATRAGEGYTF.

The chain employs TRBV20-1 and TRBJ1-5; 10 nucleotides agree with TRBD1. CDR1 and CDR2 (germline): DFQATT, SNEGSKA (reference sequence). The CDR3 loop spans 13 amino acids. V was clipped by 5 bases and J by 4 bases; unmatched bases: 2. This CDR3 reads CSAEGQGNQPQHF. CDR3 coding DNA: TGCAGTGCTGAGGGACAGGGGAATCAGCCCCAGCATTTT.

The chain combines TRBV29-1 with TRBJ1-1; D gene ambiguous. The CDR3 length is 13 residues. Germline values: CDR1 SQVTM, CDR2 ANQGSEA. The ends were cut back, 4 bases at V and 5 bases at J, with 14 bases in the middle. The chain's CDR3 is CSVVPGLGTEAFF. CDR3 in DNA: TGCAGCGTTGTTCCGGGGTTGGGTACTGAAGCTTTCTTT.

The chain joins TRBV24-1 to TRBJ2-1, with D hard to call. The V end was cut by 9 bases, the J end by 0 bases, with 11 bases between. The CDR3 has 14 amino acids. Per germline, CDR1 KGHDR and CDR2 SFDVKD. The CDR3: CATSVGSSYNEQFF. The DNA for the CDR3 is TGTGCCACCTCCGTCGGAAGCTCCTACAATGAGCAGTTCTTC.